A selection of T cell receptor beta chains follows, all from one sample in a study of T cell responses to AZD1222 COVID-19 vaccine. Only in-frame clones appear in the TCRdb table, and some are missing; sequencing was by immunoSEQ multiplex PCR. The sample records some 200,000 clones, 85% to 95% being singletons. This material consisted of peripheral blood, taken on day 0 of AZD1222 vaccination. All receptors come from an adult in good health. Both conserved end residues are trimmed from each CDR3. Expanded clones get a size class; other rows say once, few or many, or leave the size out.

J	size	V	CDR3
TRBJ2-7	.	TRBV7-9	ASSPHRSYEQY
TRBJ1-5	.	TRBV30	AWSEDSNQPQH
TRBJ2-7	.	TRBV18	ASSPGIYEQY
TRBJ1-1	.	TRBV6-2/TRBV6-3	ASSYSILGARGTEAF
TRBJ1-1	.	TRBV7-2	ASRYPRAEAF
TRBJ2-2	.	TRBV7-3	ASSRGGGELF
TRBJ1-5	.	TRBV18	ASSPDPIIKPQH
TRBJ2-3	.	TRBV6-5	ATTGTSGTDTQY
TRBJ1-2	once	TRBV28	ASSLTQGGYT
TRBJ2-5	.	TRBV24-1	ATSESRQAGPETQY
TRBJ1-4	.	TRBV5-5	ASRSSGEKLF
TRBJ1-6	.	TRBV12-5	ASGLVEGQYNSPLH
TRBJ2-2	.	TRBV12-5	ASGLRSTGELF
TRBJ2-7	.	TRBV2	AKVGDYEQY
TRBJ1-3	.	TRBV4-1	ASSAGRDNTIY
TRBJ1-1	.	TRBV14	ASSPLRISSRNTEAF
TRBJ2-7	.	TRBV11-2	ASSFGQGLYEQY
TRBJ2-7	.	TRBV6-2/TRBV6-3	ASSQGTGGY
TRBJ2-2	.	TRBV19	ASSMLGRTNTGELF
TRBJ2-3	.	TRBV19	ASRDPGQNTDTQY
TRBJ2-1	.	TRBV4-3	ASSQGTGDYNEQF
TRBJ1-2	.	TRBV9	ASSVVPPAGYT
TRBJ2-2	.	TRBV30	AWSRAGLYSGELF
TRBJ2-7	.	TRBV4-2	ASSSSGTGNSEQY
TRBJ2-1	.	TRBV4-3	ASSQDGTVYNEQF
TRBJ2-5	.	TRBV29-1	SVDKGGSGETQY
TRBJ1-2	.	TRBV7-9	ASITWGVGYGYT
TRBJ2-1	once	TRBV11-3	ASSLTGLAGVNEQF
TRBJ1-1	.	TRBV6-5	ASSLDRADTEAF
TRBJ2-1	.	TRBV7-2	ASSFRGNNEQF
TRBJ1-1	once	TRBV25-1	ASSHGQNTEAF
TRBJ1-3	.	TRBV5-4	ASSLATGNTIY
TRBJ1-5	few	TRBV6-5	ASSVPGHNSQPQH
TRBJ2-4	.	TRBV7-3	ASSLGGIQY
TRBJ1-1	.	TRBV2	ASRYSGTVNTGAF
TRBJ1-5	.	TRBV24-1	ATSDSGQGDWQPQH
TRBJ1-1	.	TRBV28	ASSVPGGAATQTGGRWGTEAF
TRBJ1-1	.	TRBV7-9	ASSLGYIGAEAF
TRBJ1-4	.	TRBV6-5	ASSYQKKLF
TRBJ2-3	.	TRBV12-3/TRBV12-4	ASSPLIDTQY
TRBJ2-7	.	TRBV3-1/TRBV3-2	ASSQVNEQY
TRBJ1-4	.	TRBV9	ASSGDRGPNEKLF
TRBJ2-7	.	TRBV5-1	ASSPSSGNHEQY
TRBJ2-6	.	TRBV18	ASSHYEGGGADLT
TRBJ2-3	once	TRBV5-1	ASTQPSTDTQY
TRBJ1-3	.	TRBV4-2	ASSQDPTNSGNTIY
TRBJ2-1	.	TRBV2	ASVSSSYNEQF
TRBJ2-1	once	TRBV15	ATRLGGGYNEQF
TRBJ1-2	.	TRBV6-5	ATDTGFGDGYT
TRBJ1-1	.	TRBV18	ASFSGGERTEAF
TRBJ2-7	.	TRBV30	AWSVLWEGEYEQY
TRBJ2-1	.	TRBV27	ASSPPGFPYNEQF
TRBJ1-4	.	TRBV30	AWSKEDREKLF
TRBJ1-1	.	TRBV11-2	ASSSRGPTNTEAF
TRBJ1-6	few	TRBV7-2	ASRTGQGYSPLH
TRBJ2-1	.	TRBV5-5	ASSFGLAGGPWNEQF
TRBJ1-2	.	TRBV29-1	SVEYAGRPYGYT
TRBJ2-4	.	TRBV4-2	ASSPTSLAKNIQY